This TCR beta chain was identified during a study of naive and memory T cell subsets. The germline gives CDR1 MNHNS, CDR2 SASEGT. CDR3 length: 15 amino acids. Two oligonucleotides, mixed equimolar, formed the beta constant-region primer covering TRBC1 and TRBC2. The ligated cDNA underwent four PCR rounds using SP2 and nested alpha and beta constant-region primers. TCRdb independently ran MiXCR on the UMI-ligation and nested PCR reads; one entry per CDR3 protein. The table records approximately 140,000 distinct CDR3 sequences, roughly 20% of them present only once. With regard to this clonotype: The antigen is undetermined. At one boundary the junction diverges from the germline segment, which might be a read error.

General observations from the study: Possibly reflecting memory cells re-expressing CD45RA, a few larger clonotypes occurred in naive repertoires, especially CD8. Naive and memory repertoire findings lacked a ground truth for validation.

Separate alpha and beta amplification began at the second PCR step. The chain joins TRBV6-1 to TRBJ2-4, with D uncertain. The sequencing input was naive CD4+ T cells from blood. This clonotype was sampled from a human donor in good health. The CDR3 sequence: CASREVTQAKNIQYF. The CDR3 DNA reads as TGTGCCAGCAGGGAAGTAACACAGGCCAAAAACATTCAGTACTTC.